This T cell receptor (beta chain) was recorded in a study of blood T cell repertoires in COVID-19. Assay used: immunoSEQ multiplex PCR; TCRdb lists only in-frame clones, some missing. The sample has more than 80,000 clones, approximately 88% seen once. The receptor was derived from a man aged 80 or over with acute or convalescent COVID-19. Source material: peripheral blood.

The CDR3 here is CASSLAGLAGGETQYF. CDR3 sequence (DNA): TGTGCCAGCAGCTTGGCCGGGCTAGCGGGAGGTGAGACCCAGTACTTC. This chain links TRBV5-8 with TRBJ2-5; 11 positions agree with TRBD2. CDR3 length equals 16 residues. Germline V CDR1 and CDR2: SGHTS, YDEGEE. The V and J ends lost 0 bases and 5 bases, in that order; junction bases with no gene match: 6.